Below are 5 T cell receptor beta chains sequenced from a single sample in a study of blood T cell repertoires in COVID-19. Clones were sequenced by immunoSEQ multiplex PCR, and TCRdb holds only the in-frame ones, with some missing. The top ten clones hold approximately 7.4% of a sample with hundreds of thousands of clones, about 83% of them seen once. The specimen was peripheral blood. Receptors were obtained from a woman between 50 and 59 years old with acute or convalescent COVID-19.

This clone appeared once. This sequence joins TRBV7-8 and TRBJ2-3, with TRBD2 matching 14 bases. Germline trimming cut 5 bases from V and 2 bases from J; bases unmatched to any gene: 6. Germline loops: CDR1 SGHVS, CDR2 FQNEAQ. The CDR3 is 17 amino acids. Here the CDR3 reads CASSPRTSGRTTDTQYF. CDR3 DNA sequence: TGTGCCAGCAGCCCCAGGACTAGCGGGAGGACCACAGATACGCAGTATTTT.

This chain joins TRBV21-1 and TRBJ2-7; the table's D call of TRBD2 was not tested on the DNA. TRBV21-1 is a pseudogene segment. The CDR3 is 16 amino acids. This chain's CDR3 is CASSPRSRDDHTGQYF. DNA for the CDR3: TGTGCCAGCAGCCCAAGAAGTCGGGATGATCATACTGGGCAGTACTTC.

As regards this clone: Other nucleotide sequences from this sample produce the same CDR3. The chain is built from TRBV11-2 and TRBJ2-1, with D tentatively TRBD1 (5 bases). Germline V lookup: CDR1 SGHAT, CDR2 FQNNGV. Trimming cost V 3 bases and J 3 bases, with 12 bases left between them. The CDR3 has 15 amino acids. The CDR3 DNA follows: TGTGCCAGCAGCTTGGGCCCAGGGTTCTACAATGAGCAGTTCTTC. Translation gives CASSLGPGFYNEQFF.

This sequence joins TRBV5-1 and TRBJ2-5; TRBD1 aligns across 7 bases. Trimming at V came to 5 bases and at J to 5 bases, leaving 9 bases not matched to a gene. Germline V CDR1 and CDR2: SGHRS, YFSETQ. The CDR3 runs 14 residues. CDR3 amino acids: CASSTGDTQETQYF. The CDR3 DNA is TGCGCCAGCAGTACAGGGGACACGCAGGAGACCCAGTACTTC.

The CDR3 is CATSDSRQGASDTQYF. For the CDR3, the DNA is TGTGCCACCAGTGATAGCAGACAGGGGGCCTCAGATACGCAGTATTTT. The V and J genes are TRBV24-1 and TRBJ2-3; 10 bases align to TRBD1. Trimming cost V 3 bases and J 4 bases; bases outside gene matches: 6. In germline, CDR1 is KGHDR, CDR2 SFDVKD. The length of the CDR3 is 16 residues.